The clone carrying this T cell receptor beta chain was seen a few times. Antigen: not known. Graves' hyperthyroidism was deemed stable given no ophthalmopathy progression within 18 months. The data originate from a study of T cells in Graves' hyperthyroidism and ophthalmopathy. Germline values: CDR1 LGHDT, CDR2 YNNKEL (reference sequence). V was cut by 5 bases and J by 1 base, with 8 bases left in between. The CDR3 contains 14 residues. From RNA transcripts, TCR beta CDR3 regions were amplified. HTBI primers were employed in a first-round RT-PCR of the TCR CDR3. TCRdb fed the multiplex PCR reads into MiXCR, producing one record per CDR3 protein. This sample yields about 540,000 distinct CDR3 sequences, of which 35% to 55% are seen a single time; around 8% belongs to the top ten. Regarding the study as a whole: A 13 V-J signature model discriminated ophthalmopathy versus stable hyperthyroidism. In validation, the model predicted ophthalmopathy. These predictions came a median approximately 5.9 months before onset.

Sequencing was performed on peripheral blood or thyroid tissue (not recorded which). V usage is TRBV3-1 and J usage is TRBJ1-4; the D is unclear. The receptor comes from a woman aged 18-29 years with Graves' hyperthyroidism. The chain's CDR3 is CASSGHLTNEKLFF. Here the CDR3 DNA reads TGTGCCAGCAGCGGGCACCTAACTAATGAAAAACTGTTTTTT.